This T cell receptor (beta chain) was recorded in a study of T cell responses to AZD1222 COVID-19 vaccine. Regarding the study as a whole: Mapped onto spike, vaccine-associated CD4 TCRs spanned it and were dominant at 160-218 and 743-854. Spike-specific TCR breadth and depth grew following two AZD1222 doses.

A single count supports this clone. Its specificity is unknown. CDR1 and CDR2 from the germline V gene are SGDLS and YYNGEE. V dropped 0 bases and J dropped 1 base, with 4 bases sitting between them. The CDR3 sequence is 13 residues long. Data came from immunoSEQ multiplex PCR; TCRdb stores just in-frame clones and leaves some out. The sample lists approximately 140,000 clones; around 89% were seen once. The sequences come from peripheral blood, collected on day 0 of AZD1222 vaccination. The source of this sequence is an adult in good health. V and J are TRBV9 and TRBJ1-1, with no clear D. The CDR3 DNA reads TGTGCCAGCAGCGTAGGACCGAACACTGAAGCTTTCTTT. Translation: CASSVGPNTEAFF.